Detailed here is one TCR beta chain. The antigen is not known. The sample is drawn from a study of cytomegalovirus exposure and HLA in healthy donors. The donors were members of the validation cohort comprising over 90 subjects, separate from the roughly 640-subject first cohort. This CDR3 comprises 13 residues. Trimming took off 8 bases at V and 1 base at J, with 11 bases between the two ends. The V gene's germline CDR1 is MNHEY and CDR2 SMNVEV (reference sequence). TCRdb's table, derived via immunoSEQ multiplex PCR, lists solely in-frame clones and lacks some. The sample records approximately 200,000 clones, over 80% being singletons. Findings of the study overall: The authors enumerated over 150 TCR beta chains as linked to cytomegalovirus.

This chain uses TRBV27 with TRBJ1-1; D is ambiguous. The TCR originated in a woman aged 18 to 35 in good health and CMV-seronegative. The sequenced sample was PBMCs. The CDR3 sequence: CASRTGKNTEAFF. The CDR3 nucleotides are TGTGCCAGCCGGACCGGGAAGAACACTGAAGCTTTCTTT.